This passage covers 21 T cell receptor beta chains from one sample sequenced in a study of T cells in Graves' hyperthyroidism and ophthalmopathy. It was RNA transcripts that yielded the amplified TCR beta CDR3 regions. HTBI primers were used for first-round RT-PCR of the TCR CDR3. TCRdb independently ran MiXCR on the multiplex PCR reads; one entry per CDR3 protein. The table records 450,000 to 700,000 distinct CDR3 sequences, about 45% of them present only once. The sequenced material came from peripheral blood or thyroid tissue (not recorded which). The origin of the receptors is a woman between 18 and 30 years old with Graves' hyperthyroidism.

In its sample, this clonotype was seen many times. This chain connects TRBV2 to TRBJ2-5, with unresolved D. This CDR3 has 13 amino acids. Germline-derived CDR1 and CDR2 are SNHLY and FYNNEI. V lost 7 bases to trimming and J lost 5 bases, with 14 bases between them. The CDR3: CASKGPSWETQYF. The CDR3 DNA reads as TGTGCCAGCAAAGGGCCCTCATGGGAGACCCAGTACTTC.

The table lists this clonotype with a count of one. V is TRBV29-1 and J is TRBJ1-4, with D unresolved. Per germline, CDR1 SQVTM and CDR2 ANQGSEA. The CDR3 extends over 10 amino acids. In nucleotides, the CDR3 is TGCAGGGTGGTTGGCGAAAAACTGTTTTTT. Translating it yields CRVVGEKLFF.

V is TRBV7-2 and J is TRBJ2-7; 7 bases line up with TRBD1. The CDR3 extends over 14 amino acids. After removal of 5 bases from V and 10 bases from J, the junction contained 14 bases not matched to a gene. Germline values: CDR1 SGHTA, CDR2 FQGNSA. The CDR3 DNA reads as TGTGCCAGCAGCGGGGACAGCTCCGGTCTGAGACAGTACTTC. Its translation: CASSGDSSGLRQYF.

This rearrangement joins TRBV7-9 to TRBJ2-7; 13 positions match TRBD2. Trimming at V came to 1 base and at J to 7 bases, leaving 7 bases not matched to a gene. CDR1 is SEHNR, CDR2 FQNEAQ, per germline (reference sequence). This CDR3 spans 16 amino acids. For the CDR3, the DNA is TGTGCCAGCAGCTTAGTGGGGACTAGCGGGAATGGAGAGCAGTACTTC. This codes for CASSLVGTSGNGEQYF.

This clonotype was recorded at least ten times. This chain connects TRBV12-3 or TRBV12-4 to TRBJ1-1; D remains unclear. Deletions cut 5 bases from V and 3 bases from J, with 13 bases between. This CDR3 contains 14 residues. The CDR3 loop is CASSPSGGDTEAFF. CDR3 sequence (DNA): TGTGCCAGCAGTCCCTCGGGTGGGGACACTGAAGCTTTCTTT.

The chain couples TRBV5-1 to TRBJ2-2; D gene uncertain. V was cut by 4 bases and J by 6 bases, with 4 bases left in between. The CDR3 sequence is 11 residues long. CDR1 and CDR2 from the germline V gene are SGHRS and YFSETQ. DNA of the CDR3: TGCGCCAGCAGCAAACCCGGGGAGCTGTTTTTT. Encoded protein: CASSKPGELFF. Supplemented by reference TRBV5-1 and TRBJ2-2, the full variable domain reads KAGVTQTPRYLIKTRGQQVTLSCSPISGHRSVSWYQQTPGQGLQFLFEYFSETQRNKGNFPGRFSGRQFSNSRSEMNVSTLELGDSALYLCASSKPGELFFGEGSRLTVL.

This clonotype came up a few times. The chain combines TRBV10-3 with TRBJ2-1; D is undetermined. This CDR3 has 13 amino acids. CDR1 and CDR2 (germline): ENHRY, SYGVKD. Deletions cut 4 bases from V and 5 bases from J, with 9 bases between. The CDR3 DNA reads as TGTGCCATCAGTGGGGCTACTGACAATGAGCAGTTCTTC. Its protein product is CAISGATDNEQFF.

The V and J genes are TRBV20-1 and TRBJ2-7; unclear D gene. The ends were cut back, 0 bases at V and 3 bases at J, with 6 bases in the middle. The CDR3 runs to 12 residues. Per the germline V gene, CDR1 is DFQATT and CDR2 is SNEGSKA (reference sequence). This CDR3 is CSAREGNYEQYF. CDR3 sequence (DNA): TGCAGTGCTAGAGAGGGTAACTACGAGCAGTACTTC.

The chain has TRBV19 and TRBJ1-2, with D perhaps TRBD1 (5 bases). Germline V lookup: CDR1 LNHDA, CDR2 SQIVND (reference sequence). Trimming cost V 5 bases and J 3 bases, with 16 bases left between them. There are 15 residues in the CDR3. The CDR3 spells CASSPQARGDYGYTF. The CDR3 DNA is TGTGCCAGTAGTCCCCAGGCAAGGGGCGACTATGGCTACACCTTC.

This clonotype was detected only once. Its ends do not fully match the called genes, so a read error is possible. The rearrangement links TRBV5-5 to TRBJ2-5, with 9 bases fitting TRBD1. The germline V gene has CDR1 SGHKS and CDR2 YYEKEE (reference sequence). This CDR3 has 13 amino acids. As DNA, the CDR3 is TGTGCCTGCAGCCCGGGACAGGGAGAGACCCAGTACTTC. It specifies CACSPGQGETQYF.

This clonotype was seen repeatedly, ten times or more. This chain links TRBV20-1 with TRBJ2-7, with D unclear. The germline V and J ends were trimmed by 1 base and 1 base, with 11 bases remaining between them. Per the germline V gene, CDR1 is DFQATT and CDR2 is SNEGSKA (reference sequence). The CDR3 extends over 14 amino acids. CDR3: CSARVLGLSYEQYF. In DNA form, the CDR3 reads TGCAGTGCTAGAGTCTTGGGCCTATCCTACGAGCAGTACTTC.

The rearrangement links TRBV6-1 to TRBJ1-4; D remains unclear. V lost 6 bases to trimming and J lost 0 bases, with 14 bases between them. Germline values: CDR1 MNHNS, CDR2 SASEGT. There are 16 residues in the CDR3. CDR3 sequence: CASSQSFGTTNEKLFF. CDR3 nucleotides: TGTGCCAGCAGCCAGAGTTTCGGGACAACTAATGAAAAACTGTTTTTT.

This clonotype was found a few times. J is TRBJ1-5 and V is TRBV2; 10 nucleotides match TRBD1. The CDR3 loop spans 14 amino acids. V gave up 6 bases and J gave up 7 bases; unmatched junction bases: 6. CDR1 and CDR2 (germline): SNHLY, FYNNEI. CDR3 region: CASSSTGGEQPQHF. The CDR3 bases are TGTGCCAGCAGCTCGACAGGGGGCGAACAGCCCCAGCATTTT. The variable domain in full, with the rest retrieved from reference TRBV2 and TRBJ1-5, is EPEVTQTPSHQVTQMGQEVILRCVPISNHLYFYWYRQILGQKVEFLVSFYNNEISEKSEIFDDQFSVERPDGSNFTLKIRSTKLEDSAMYFCASSSTGGEQPQHFGDGTRLSIL.

This clonotype was recorded at least ten times. The rearrangement links TRBV7-2 to TRBJ1-1; D may be TRBD1 (6 bases). This CDR3 region has 15 residues. Per germline, CDR1 SGHTA and CDR2 FQGNSA. V dropped 1 base and J dropped 5 bases, with 14 bases sitting between them. This CDR3 is CASSLDRGAETEAFF. DNA for the CDR3: TGTGCCAGCAGCTTAGATCGGGGGGCGGAAACTGAAGCTTTCTTT.

The V call is TRBV18, the J call TRBJ2-7, with D perhaps matching TRBD2 (5 bases). The germline V and J ends were trimmed by 4 bases and 1 base, with 14 bases remaining between them. Germline CDR1 KGHSH, CDR2 LQKENI. CDR3 length equals 15 residues. CDR3 nucleotides: TGTGCCAGCTCACTGGGTCCCGGGGATTCCTACGAGCAGTACTTC. As protein: CASSLGPGDSYEQYF.

Details on this clonotype: This may be a read error: a much more frequent sequence differs by one nucleotide. V and J are TRBV7-9 and TRBJ2-5; no clear D gene. CDR1 is SEHNR, CDR2 FQNEAQ, per germline (reference sequence). The CDR3 extends over 14 amino acids. CDR3 bases: TGTGCCAGCGGCTTAATCAGTTCCTTGGGGACCCAGTACTTC. The encoded protein is CASGLISSLGTQYF. The whole variable domain, remainder taken from reference TRBV7-9 and TRBJ2-5, is DTGVSQNPRHKITKRGQNVTFRCDPISEHNRLYWYRQTLGQGPEFLTYFQNEAQLEKSRLLSDRFSAERPKGSFSTLEIQRTEQGDSAMYLCASGLISSLGTQYFGPGTRLLVL.

The V gene is TRBV15, the J gene TRBJ2-1, with 8 positions matching TRBD2. This CDR3 spans 15 amino acids. Germline V CDR1 and CDR2: LNHNV, YYDKDF (reference sequence). V gave up 0 bases and J gave up 2 bases; unmatched junction bases: 0. The CDR3 DNA reads as TGTGCCACCAGCAGAGATAGCGGGACCTACAATGAGCAGTTCTTC. Translating it yields CATSRDSGTYNEQFF.

In regard to this clonotype: This may stem from a read error, because a much larger clone lies one nucleotide away. The J gene is TRBJ2-5, the V gene TRBV12-3 or TRBV12-4, with 8 bases that match TRBD2. The length of the CDR3 is 14 residues. V shed 3 bases, J shed 5 bases, and the junction held 5 bases outside the gene matches. The CDR3 coding sequence is TGTGCCAGCAGTTTTGCGGGGGGTGAGGAGACCCAGTACTTC. This sequence encodes CASSFAGGEETQYF.

J is TRBJ1-4 and V is TRBV19, with D perhaps TRBD1 (6 bases). CDR3 length: 15 amino acids. Germline-derived CDR1 and CDR2 are LNHDA and SQIVND (reference sequence). Trimming left V 7 bases short and J 4 bases short, with 16 bases between. CDR3 loop: CASKGGAVNNEKLFF. The CDR3 region has the DNA TGTGCCAGTAAGGGGGGGGCAGTGAATAATGAAAAACTGTTTTTT.

This clonotype was found many times. The gene calls are TRBV7-2 and TRBJ2-5; D unresolved. There are 14 residues in the CDR3. Germline CDR1 SGHTA, CDR2 FQGNSA. V was shortened by 3 bases and J by 5 bases, with 13 bases between the two germline ends. The CDR3 region has the DNA TGTGCCAGCAGCTTTCGTGCAAGTGGGGAGACCCAGTACTTC. It encodes CASSFRASGETQYF.

The chain has TRBV5-1 and TRBJ1-5, with a weak D call TRBD1 (5 bases). Germline CDR1 and CDR2: SGHRS and YFSETQ. V lost 0 bases and J 2 bases, leaving 12 bases between the germline ends. The CDR3 extends over 16 amino acids. This CDR3 reads CASSLGGADGNQPQHF. CDR3 DNA: TGCGCCAGCAGCTTGGGAGGGGCGGATGGCAATCAGCCCCAGCATTTT.